The 2 T cell receptor beta chains presented below share a single source sample, sequenced in a study of tumor-infiltrating lymphocytes in primary liver carcinoma. Unsorted whole blood supplied the RNA, and germline DNA was extracted too. Constant-region priming of 500 to 550 ng total RNA yielded TCR beta cDNA. Three nested multiplex PCR rounds, a slightly modified ARM-PCR, produced the libraries for TCR beta. Rounds one and two of PCR, each of about 10 cycles, were primed with TRBV1-TRBV30 forward primers and a C-beta reverse primer. TCRdb reprocessed the multiplex PCR reads via MiXCR and lists one record per CDR3 protein. The sample consists of 300,000 to 350,000 distinct CDR3 sequences, roughly two thirds of them appearing once. Sequenced input: peripheral blood. These receptors originate from a man between 35 and 55 years old with primary liver carcinoma and hepatitis B virus infection.

The chain has TRBV2 and TRBJ2-3; tentative D call: TRBD2 (6 bases). Germline-derived CDR1 and CDR2 are SNHLY and FYNNEI. With 1 base removed from V and 5 bases from J, the gap between germline ends came to 16 bases. The CDR3 covers 16 residues. For the CDR3, the DNA is TGTGCCAGCAGTGAAGTGATACCGCGGGAAGGAGATACGCAGTATTTT. Translated, it gives CASSEVIPREGDTQYF.

Remarks on this clonotype: One junction end disagrees with the germline gene, perhaps due to a read error. The V call is TRBV30, the J call TRBJ1-5, with D unclear. The CDR3 length is 12 residues. From germline, CDR1 is GTSNPN and CDR2 SVGIG (reference sequence). In DNA form, the CDR3 reads TGTGTCTGGAGTGTTCCCAATCAGCCCCAGCATTTT. Protein sequence: CVWSVPNQPQHF.